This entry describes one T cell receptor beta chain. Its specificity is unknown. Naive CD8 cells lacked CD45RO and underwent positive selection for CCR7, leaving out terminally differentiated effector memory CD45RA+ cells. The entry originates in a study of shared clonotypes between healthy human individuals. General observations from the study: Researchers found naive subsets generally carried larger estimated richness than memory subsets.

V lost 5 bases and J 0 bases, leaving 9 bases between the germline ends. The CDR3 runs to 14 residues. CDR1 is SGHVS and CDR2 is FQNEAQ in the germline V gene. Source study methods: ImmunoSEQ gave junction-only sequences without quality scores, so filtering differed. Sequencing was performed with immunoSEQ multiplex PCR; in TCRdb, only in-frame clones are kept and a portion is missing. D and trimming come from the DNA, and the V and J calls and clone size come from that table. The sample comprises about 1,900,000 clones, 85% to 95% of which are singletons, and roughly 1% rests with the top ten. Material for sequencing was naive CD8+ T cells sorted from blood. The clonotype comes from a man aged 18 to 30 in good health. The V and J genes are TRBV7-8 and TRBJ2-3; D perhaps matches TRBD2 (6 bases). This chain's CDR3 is CASSDSGSTDTQYF. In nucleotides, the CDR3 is TGTGCCAGCAGCGATAGCGGAAGCACAGATACGCAGTATTTT.